These 8 T cell receptor beta chains came from one sample sequenced in a study of cytomegalovirus exposure and HLA in healthy donors. 13 Jbeta primers and 60 Vbeta primers were used for the PCR. TCRdb keeps only in-frame clones here, not all; method: immunoSEQ multiplex PCR. Altogether roughly 190,000 clones are present, 65% to 85% being singletons, with the ten largest covering over 1.5%. Sequenced sample: PBMCs. Receptors originate from a woman aged 18-29 years in good health and CMV-seronegative.

The chain employs TRBV10-2 and TRBJ2-7; TRBD1 aligns across 7 bases. The CDR3 consists of 13 residues. Looked up from germline, CDR1 is WSHSY and CDR2 is SAAADI. Germline trimming cut 6 bases from V and 1 base from J; bases unmatched to any gene: 3. CDR3 sequence reads: CASRGQNSYEQYF. The CDR3 nucleotides are TGCGCCAGCAGGGGACAGAATTCCTACGAGCAGTACTTC.

The V call is TRBV5-4, the J call TRBJ2-5, with 13 nucleotides matching TRBD2. J lost 2 bases, V lost 0 bases, and 1 base had no gene match. CDR1 is SGHNT and CDR2 is YYREEE in the germline V gene (reference sequence). CDR3 length equals 16 residues. For the CDR3, the DNA is TGTGCCAGCAGCTTGGAGGGACTAGCGGGACAAGAGACCCAGTACTTC. Protein sequence: CASSLEGLAGQETQYF. Together with reference TRBV5-4 and TRBJ2-5, the CDR3 gives the full variable domain: ETGVTQSPTHLIKTRGQQVTLRCSSQSGHNTVSWYQQALGQGPQFIFQYYREEENGRGNFPPRFSGLQFPNYSSELNVNALELDDSALYLCASSLEGLAGQETQYFGPGTRLLVL.

V is TRBV27 and J is TRBJ2-1, with TRBD2 identical over 8 bases. V dropped 5 bases and J dropped 5; count of bases not matched to a gene: 8. CDR1 MNHEY and CDR2 SMNVEV come from the germline V gene (reference sequence). The CDR3 length is 15 residues. The CDR3 coding sequence is TGTGCCAGCAGTCCCATAGCGGGGACCAACAATGAGCAGTTCTTC. This gives the protein CASSPIAGTNNEQFF.

This clone came up once. The gene calls are TRBV6-5 and TRBJ2-5; 13 bases fit TRBD2. The closer fit of TRBJ2-7 to the DNA end suggests the J call may be wrong. The CDR3 totals 15 residues. Per the germline V gene, CDR1 is MNHEY and CDR2 is SVGAGI. This CDR3 is CASSPTSGGPYEQYF. As DNA, the CDR3 is TGTGCCAGCAGTCCGACTAGCGGGGGGCCCTACGAGCAGTACTTC.

This chain links TRBV13 with TRBJ2-1, with TRBD2 identical over 8 bases. The CDR3 is 16 amino acids. V lost 7 bases to trimming and J lost 4 bases; unmatched junction nucleotides: 12. Germline V gives CDR1 PRHDT, CDR2 FYEKMQ (reference sequence). The CDR3 nucleotides read TGTGCCAGCACCCAACAGGTGACTAGCGTTTACAATGAGCAGTTCTTC. Amino acids: CASTQQVTSVYNEQFF.

V gene TRBV7-9 combines with J gene TRBJ2-7; D call uncertain. The V end was cut by 4 bases, the J end by 1 base, with 23 bases between. In germline, CDR1 is SEHNR, CDR2 FQNEAQ (reference sequence). The CDR3 consists of 18 residues. This chain's CDR3 is CASSSELKPSFQSYEQYF. The CDR3 region has the DNA TGTGCCAGCAGCTCGGAGCTGAAGCCAAGCTTTCAATCCTACGAGCAGTACTTC.

The chain recombines TRBV4-1 with TRBJ1-6; D remains ambiguous. The CDR3 length is 17 residues. Deletions cut 0 bases from V and 2 bases from J, with 11 bases between. The germline V gene has CDR1 MGHRA and CDR2 YSYEKL. CDR3 loop: CASSQDHGSAYNSPLHF. In DNA, the CDR3 is TGCGCCAGCAGCCAAGACCACGGTAGTGCCTATAATTCACCCCTCCACTTT.

This clone has only a few counts. The genes are TRBV10-1 and TRBJ1-1; 7 nucleotides align to TRBD1. CDR1 and CDR2 from the germline V gene are WNHNN and SYGVQD (reference sequence). V trimming: 6 bases; J trimming: 6 bases; junction bases outside the gene matches: 7. The CDR3 spans 13 residues. The CDR3: CASRPTGAAEAFF. The CDR3 region has the DNA TGCGCCAGCAGGCCCACAGGGGCGGCTGAAGCTTTCTTT.